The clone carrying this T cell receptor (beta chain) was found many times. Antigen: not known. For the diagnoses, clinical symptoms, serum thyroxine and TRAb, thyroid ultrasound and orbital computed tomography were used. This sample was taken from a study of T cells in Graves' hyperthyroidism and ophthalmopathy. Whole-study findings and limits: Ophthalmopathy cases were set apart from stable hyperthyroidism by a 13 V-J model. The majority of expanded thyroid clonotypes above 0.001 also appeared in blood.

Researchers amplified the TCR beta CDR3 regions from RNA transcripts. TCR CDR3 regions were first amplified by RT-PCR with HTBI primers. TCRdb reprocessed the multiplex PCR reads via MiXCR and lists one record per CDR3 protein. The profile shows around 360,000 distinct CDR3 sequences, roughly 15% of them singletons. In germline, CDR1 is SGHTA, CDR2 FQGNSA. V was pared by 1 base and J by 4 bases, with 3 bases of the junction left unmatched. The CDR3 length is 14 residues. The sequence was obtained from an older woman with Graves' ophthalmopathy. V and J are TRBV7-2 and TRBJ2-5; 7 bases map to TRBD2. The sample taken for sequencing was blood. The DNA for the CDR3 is TGTGCCAGCAGCTTAGGGAGCGGGACAGAGACCCAGTACTTC. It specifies CASSLGSGTETQYF. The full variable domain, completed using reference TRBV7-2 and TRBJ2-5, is GAGVSQSPSNKVTEKGKDVELRCDPISGHTALYWYRQSLGQGLEFLIYFQGNSAPDKSGLPSDRFSAERTGGSVSTLTIQRTQQEDSAVYLCASSLGSGTETQYFGPGTRLLVL.